This T cell receptor (beta chain) was observed in a study of read filtering for tumor transcriptome and immune sequencing. This clonotype was picked up many times. CDR3 length: 17 amino acids. V dropped 0 bases and J dropped 1; count of bases not matched to a gene: 8. Germline CDR1 and CDR2: MGHRA and YSYEKL. From 300 to 450 ng of RNA, a library with molecular barcoded alpha/delta and beta/gamma adaptors was made. A single record per CDR3 protein comes from TCRdb applying MiXCR to the reads. This sample has 35,000 to 50,000 distinct CDR3 sequences, with around 20% found just once. The J gene is TRBJ2-5, the V gene TRBV4-1; 7 bases line up with TRBD1. Material for sequencing was a population of CD138-negative cells sorted from bone marrow. The sequence derives from a donor aged 40 or older with multiple myeloma. CDR3 coding DNA: TGCGCCAGCAGCCAAGATGGGGCCAGGGGGATCCAAGAGACCCAGTACTTC. It is translated as CASSQDGARGIQETQYF.